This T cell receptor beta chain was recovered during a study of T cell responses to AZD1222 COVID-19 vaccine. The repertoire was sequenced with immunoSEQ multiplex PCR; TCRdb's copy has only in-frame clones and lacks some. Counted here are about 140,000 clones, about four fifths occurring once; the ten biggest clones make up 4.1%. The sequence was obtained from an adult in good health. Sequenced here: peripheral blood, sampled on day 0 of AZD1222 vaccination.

CDR3 protein: CASSQDQGGNTEAFF. In DNA form, the CDR3 reads TGTGCCAGCAGCCAAGATCAGGGAGGGAACACTGAAGCTTTCTTT. The chain combines TRBV4-2 with TRBJ1-1, with D maybe TRBD1 (5 bases). The CDR3 sequence is 15 residues long. The germline V gene has CDR1 LGHNA and CDR2 YNFKEQ. V lost 0 bases and J lost 1, with 9 bases in between.